These 3 T cell receptor beta chains were sequenced from one sample in a study of cytomegalovirus exposure and HLA in healthy donors (dated 2017 in TCRdb). Receptors were amplified or captured by the immunoSEQ multiplex PCR assay. For the multiplex PCR, a mixture combining 60 forward primers for TCR Vbeta segments and 13 reverse primers for TCR Jbeta segments was used. Drawn from immuneACCESS, this table holds only the in-frame rearrangements with V and J called that TCRdb kept. Clones are partly lost; checked studies trace under half to an unresolved V gene and leave the rest unexplained. The sample contains roughly 67,000 clones, roughly 73% of them found a single time. Together, the top ten hold 9.7% of the sample. The specimen was PBMCs. The receptors originated from a man aged 35 to 55 in good health and CMV-seronegative.

V and J are TRBV7-9 and TRBJ2-5, with 13 nucleotides matching TRBD2. Germline V gene lookup returns CDR1 SEHNR and CDR2 FQNEAQ (reference sequence). The CDR3 length is 16 residues. Trimming at V came to 4 bases and at J to 0 bases, leaving 2 bases not matched to a gene. Here the CDR3 DNA reads TGTGCCAGCAGCTCCGGGACTAGCGGGGACCAAGAGACCCAGTACTTC. Encoded protein: CASSSGTSGDQETQYF.

V is TRBV5-1 and J is TRBJ2-7, with 8 nucleotides matching TRBD1. The V segment lost 0 bases and the J segment 2 bases; nucleotides outside the gene matches: 4. CDR1 is SGHRS and CDR2 is YFSETQ in the germline V gene. This CDR3 comprises 15 residues. CDR3 bases: TGCGCCAGCAGCTTGGAGGGACAGGCCCCCTACGAGCAGTACTTC. Its translation: CASSLEGQAPYEQYF.

The CDR3 bases are TGTGCCAGCAGTACCACCCGGGGGGTTGGTGAAAAACTGTTTTTT. Translated, it gives CASSTTRGVGEKLFF. The gene calls are TRBV25-1 and TRBJ1-4, with D possibly TRBD1 on 5 matching bases. The ends were cut back, 5 bases at V and 7 bases at J, with 17 bases in the middle. CDR1 is MGHDK and CDR2 is SYGVNS in the germline V gene. This CDR3 has 15 residues.